This TCR beta chain was sequenced for a study of T cells after yellow fever vaccination. TCR cDNA was made by 5'RACE template switching, adding a universal primer site and UMIs. One entry per CDR3 protein results from TCRdb running MiXCR on the 5' RACE reads. Here the sample spans 500,000 to 650,000 distinct CDR3 sequences, about a sixth being singletons. V gave up 5 bases and J gave up 6 bases, with 19 bases separating them. Germline values: CDR1 SEHNR, CDR2 FQNEAQ (reference sequence). The CDR3 spans 16 residues. Sequencing was performed on PBMCs, taken 5 days after the first yellow fever vaccination. The chain combines TRBV7-9 with TRBJ2-2, with D possibly called TRBD1 or TRBD2 (5 bases each). The TCR sequence derives from a man younger than 35 who received the YFV17D yellow fever vaccine. CDR3 sequence (DNA): TGTGCCAGCAGCCCACCGGGGCAGGCCCCTGCCGGGGAGCTGTTTTTT. Translated, it gives CASSPPGQAPAGELFF.